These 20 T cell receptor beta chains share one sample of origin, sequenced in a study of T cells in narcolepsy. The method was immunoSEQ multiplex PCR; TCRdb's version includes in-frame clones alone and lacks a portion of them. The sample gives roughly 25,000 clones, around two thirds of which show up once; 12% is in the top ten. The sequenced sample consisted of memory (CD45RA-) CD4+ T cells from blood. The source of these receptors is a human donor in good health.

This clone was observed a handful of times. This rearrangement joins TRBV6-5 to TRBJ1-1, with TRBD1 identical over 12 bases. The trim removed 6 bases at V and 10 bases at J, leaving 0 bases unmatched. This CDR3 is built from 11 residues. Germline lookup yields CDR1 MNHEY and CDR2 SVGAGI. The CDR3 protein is CASRGQGAAFF. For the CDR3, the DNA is TGTGCCAGCAGGGGACAGGGGGCAGCTTTCTTT.

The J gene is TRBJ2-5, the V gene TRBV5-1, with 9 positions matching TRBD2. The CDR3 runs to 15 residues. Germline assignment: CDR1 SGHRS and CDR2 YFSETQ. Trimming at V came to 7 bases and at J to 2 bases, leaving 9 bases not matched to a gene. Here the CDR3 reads CASAQGAGGQETQYF. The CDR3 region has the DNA TGCGCCAGCGCACAAGGGGCGGGGGGGCAAGAGACCCAGTACTTC. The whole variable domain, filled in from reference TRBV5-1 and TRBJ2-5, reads KAGVTQTPRYLIKTRGQQVTLSCSPISGHRSVSWYQQTPGQGLQFLFEYFSETQRNKGNFPGRFSGRQFSNSRSEMNVSTLELGDSALYLCASAQGAGGQETQYFGPGTRLLVL.

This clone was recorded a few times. The CDR3: CASSREPGNPRERAFF. The CDR3 nucleotides read TGCGCCAGCAGCAGGGAGCCAGGGAATCCACGGGAAAGAGCTTTCTTT. This chain joins TRBV5-1 and TRBJ1-1; possible D gene TRBD1, 5 bases. This CDR3 comprises 16 residues. Trimming stripped 4 bases from V and 10 bases from J, with 26 bases between. Germline CDR1 is SGHRS and CDR2 is YFSETQ.

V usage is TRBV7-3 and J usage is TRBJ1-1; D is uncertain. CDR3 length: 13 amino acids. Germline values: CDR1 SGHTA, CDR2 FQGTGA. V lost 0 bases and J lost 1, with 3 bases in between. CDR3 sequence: CASSLTANTEAFF. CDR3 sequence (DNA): TGTGCCAGCAGCTTAACGGCGAACACTGAAGCTTTCTTT.

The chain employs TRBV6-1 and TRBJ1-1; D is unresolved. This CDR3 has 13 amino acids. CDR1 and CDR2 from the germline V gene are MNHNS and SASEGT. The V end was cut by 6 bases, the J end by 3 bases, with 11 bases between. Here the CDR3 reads CASSQRRDTEAFF. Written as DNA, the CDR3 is TGTGCCAGCAGCCAGAGGAGGGACACTGAAGCTTTCTTT.

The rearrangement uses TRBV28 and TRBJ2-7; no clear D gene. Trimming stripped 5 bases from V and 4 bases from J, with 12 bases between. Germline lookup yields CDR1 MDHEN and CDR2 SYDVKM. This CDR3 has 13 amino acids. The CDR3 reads CASSPRHTYEQYF. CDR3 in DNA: TGTGCCAGCAGTCCCCGACACACATACGAGCAGTACTTC.

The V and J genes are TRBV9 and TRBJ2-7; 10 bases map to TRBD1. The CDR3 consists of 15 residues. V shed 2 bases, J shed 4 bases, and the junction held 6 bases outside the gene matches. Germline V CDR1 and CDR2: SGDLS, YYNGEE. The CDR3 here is CASSVEPGQGYEQYF. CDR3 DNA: TGTGCCAGCAGCGTCGAACCGGGACAGGGGTACGAGCAGTACTTC.

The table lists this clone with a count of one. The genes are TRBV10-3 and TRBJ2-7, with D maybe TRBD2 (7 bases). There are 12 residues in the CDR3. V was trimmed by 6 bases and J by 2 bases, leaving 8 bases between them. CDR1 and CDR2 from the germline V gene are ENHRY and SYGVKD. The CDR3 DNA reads TGTGCCATCAGGGGGGGGCCCTACGAGCAGTACTTC. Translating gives CAIRGGPYEQYF.

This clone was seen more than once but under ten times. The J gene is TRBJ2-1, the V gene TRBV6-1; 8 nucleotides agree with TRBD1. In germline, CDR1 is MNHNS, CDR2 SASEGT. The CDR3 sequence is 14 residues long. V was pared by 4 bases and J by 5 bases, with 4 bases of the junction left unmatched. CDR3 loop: CASSVQGADNEQFF. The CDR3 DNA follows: TGTGCCAGCAGTGTCCAGGGGGCTGACAATGAGCAGTTCTTC.

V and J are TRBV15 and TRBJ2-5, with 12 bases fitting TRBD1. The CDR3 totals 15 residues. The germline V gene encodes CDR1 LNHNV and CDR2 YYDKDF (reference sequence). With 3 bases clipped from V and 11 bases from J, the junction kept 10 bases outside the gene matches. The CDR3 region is CATSRPGQGAREQYF. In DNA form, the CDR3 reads TGTGCCACCAGCAGGCCGGGACAGGGGGCTCGAGAGCAGTACTTC.

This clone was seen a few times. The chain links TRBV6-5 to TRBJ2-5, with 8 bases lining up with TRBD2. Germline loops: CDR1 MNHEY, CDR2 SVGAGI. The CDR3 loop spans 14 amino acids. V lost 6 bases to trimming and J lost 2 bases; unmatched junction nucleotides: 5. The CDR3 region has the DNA TGTGCCAGCAGCCAGGGACTAGTACAAGAGACCCAGTACTTC. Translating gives CASSQGLVQETQYF.

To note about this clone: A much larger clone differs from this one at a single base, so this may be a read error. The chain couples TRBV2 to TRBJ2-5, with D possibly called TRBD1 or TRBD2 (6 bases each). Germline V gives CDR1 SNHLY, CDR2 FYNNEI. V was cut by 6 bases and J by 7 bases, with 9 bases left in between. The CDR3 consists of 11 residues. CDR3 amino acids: CASREGGTQYF. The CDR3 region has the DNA TGTGCCAGCAGGGAGGGGGGGACCCAGTACTTC. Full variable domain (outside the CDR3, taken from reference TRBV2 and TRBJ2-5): EPEVTQTPSHQVTQMGQEVILRCVPISNHLYFYWYRQILGQKVEFLVSFYNNEISEKSEIFDDQFSVERPDGSNFTLKIRSTKLEDSAMYFCASREGGTQYFGPGTRLLVL.

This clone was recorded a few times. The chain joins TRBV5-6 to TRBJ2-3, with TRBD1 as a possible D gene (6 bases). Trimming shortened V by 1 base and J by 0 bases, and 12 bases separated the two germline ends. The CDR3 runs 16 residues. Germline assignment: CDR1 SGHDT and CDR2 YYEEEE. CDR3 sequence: CASSLTGHTSTDTQYF. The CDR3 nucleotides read TGTGCCAGCAGCTTGACAGGGCATACTAGCACAGATACGCAGTATTTT.

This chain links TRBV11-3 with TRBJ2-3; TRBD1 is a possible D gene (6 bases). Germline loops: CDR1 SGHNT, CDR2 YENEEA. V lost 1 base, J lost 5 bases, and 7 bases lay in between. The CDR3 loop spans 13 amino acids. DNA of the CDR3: TGTGCCAGCAGCTTAGTACAGGGAGATACGCAGTATTTT. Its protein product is CASSLVQGDTQYF.

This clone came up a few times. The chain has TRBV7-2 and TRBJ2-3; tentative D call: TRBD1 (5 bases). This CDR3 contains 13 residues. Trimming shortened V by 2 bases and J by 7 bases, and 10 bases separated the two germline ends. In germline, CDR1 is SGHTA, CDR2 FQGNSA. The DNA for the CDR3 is TGTGCCAGCAGCTTAAGCGCAGGGAATACGCAGTATTTT. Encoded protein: CASSLSAGNTQYF.

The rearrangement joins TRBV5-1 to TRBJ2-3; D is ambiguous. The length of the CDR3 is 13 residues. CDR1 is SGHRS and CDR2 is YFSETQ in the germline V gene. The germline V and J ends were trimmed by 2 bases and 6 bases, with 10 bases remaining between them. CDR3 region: CASSLVLSDTQYF. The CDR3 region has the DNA TGCGCCAGCAGCTTAGTGTTGTCCGATACGCAGTATTTT.

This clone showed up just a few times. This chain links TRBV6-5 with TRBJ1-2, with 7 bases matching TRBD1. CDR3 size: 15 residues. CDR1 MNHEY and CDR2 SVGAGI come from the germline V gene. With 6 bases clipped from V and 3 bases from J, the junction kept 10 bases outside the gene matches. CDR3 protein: CASSRKTGNHYGYTF. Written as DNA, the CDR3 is TGTGCCAGCAGCCGTAAGACAGGGAATCACTATGGCTACACCTTC.

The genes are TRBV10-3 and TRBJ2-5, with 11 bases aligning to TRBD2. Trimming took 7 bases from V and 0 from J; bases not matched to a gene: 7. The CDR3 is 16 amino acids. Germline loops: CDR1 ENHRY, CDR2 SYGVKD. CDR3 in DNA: TGTGCCATCAATAGCGGGGGGGACCGGTACCAAGAGACCCAGTACTTC. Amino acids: CAINSGGDRYQETQYF.

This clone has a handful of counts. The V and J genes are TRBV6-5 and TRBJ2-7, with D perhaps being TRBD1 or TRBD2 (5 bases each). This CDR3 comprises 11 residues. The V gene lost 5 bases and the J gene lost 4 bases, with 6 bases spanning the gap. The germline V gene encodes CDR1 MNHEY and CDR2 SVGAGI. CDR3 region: CASSGGYEQYF. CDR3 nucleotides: TGTGCCAGCAGTGGGGGATACGAGCAGTACTTC.

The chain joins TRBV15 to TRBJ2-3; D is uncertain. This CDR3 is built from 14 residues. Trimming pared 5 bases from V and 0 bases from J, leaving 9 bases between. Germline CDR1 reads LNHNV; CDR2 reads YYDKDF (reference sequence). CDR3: CATSVGGSTDTQYF. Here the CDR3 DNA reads TGTGCCACCAGCGTCGGCGGCAGCACAGATACGCAGTATTTT. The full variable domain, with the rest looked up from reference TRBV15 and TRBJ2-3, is DAMVIQNPRYQVTQFGKPVTLSCSQTLNHNVMYWYQQKSSQAPKLLFHYYDKDFNNEADTPDNFQSRRPNTSFCFLDIRSPGLGDTAMYLCATSVGGSTDTQYFGPGTRLTVL.